One sample yielded the 29 T cell receptor beta chains listed below, sequenced in a study of early T cells in non-severe SARS-CoV-2 infection. TCRdb used MiXCR to reprocess the 5' RACE reads, holding one entry per CDR3 protein. The data hold about 88,000 distinct CDR3 sequences, with 15% observed a single time. Sequenced sample: whole blood. These receptors all come from an adult who was a healthcare worker with PCR-confirmed SARS-CoV-2 infection or an uninfected control (not recorded which).

This chain links TRBV7-2 with TRBJ2-3, with a weak D call TRBD2 (6 bases). Trimming left V 3 bases short and J 6 bases short, with 16 bases between. Looked up from germline, CDR1 is SGHTA and CDR2 is FQGNSA. The CDR3 totals 15 residues. The CDR3 region has the DNA TGTGCCAGCAGCTTGGCGGGACGATCTGGGGATACGCAGTATTTT. This encodes CASSLAGRSGDTQYF.

This clonotype was observed a handful of times. J is TRBJ2-2 and V is TRBV24-1; 11 nucleotides match TRBD1. Per germline, CDR1 KGHDR and CDR2 SFDVKD. The CDR3 extends over 16 amino acids. The V and J ends lost 2 bases and 4 bases, in that order; junction bases with no gene match: 2. The CDR3 sequence: CATSDSGQGATGELFF. The CDR3 region has the DNA TGTGCCACCAGTGATTCTGGACAGGGGGCCACCGGGGAGCTGTTTTTT.

This clonotype was seen a few times. V is TRBV5-5 and J is TRBJ2-3; TRBD2 matches at 7 bases. The CDR3 is made up of 16 amino acids. Looked up from germline, CDR1 is SGHKS and CDR2 is YYEKEE (reference sequence). With V trimmed by 1 base and J by 4 bases, 9 bases remained unmatched. CDR3 region: CASSLIAGAFADTQYF. CDR3 nucleotides: TGTGCCAGCAGCTTGATCGCGGGAGCGTTTGCAGATACGCAGTATTTT. The variable domain in full, with the rest retrieved from reference TRBV5-5 and TRBJ2-3, is DAGVTQSPTHLIKTRGQQVTLRCSPISGHKSVSWYQQVLGQGPQFIFQYYEKEERGRGNFPDRFSARQFPNYSSELNVNALLLGDSALYLCASSLIAGAFADTQYFGPGTRLTVL.

Only a few counts were recorded for this clonotype. The chain employs TRBV20-1 and TRBJ1-1; D remains unclear. Per germline, CDR1 DFQATT and CDR2 SNEGSKA (reference sequence). Trimming stripped 5 bases from V and 7 bases from J, with 11 bases between. CDR3 size: 11 residues. In DNA form, the CDR3 reads TGCAGTGCTCAGTCCGGCCGTGAAGCTTTCTTT. Protein product: CSAQSGREAFF.

CDR3 in amino acids: CSARTSGRIYEQFF. CDR3 sequence (DNA): TGCAGTGCTAGAACTAGCGGGAGGATATATGAGCAGTTCTTC. The chain carries TRBV20-1 and TRBJ2-1; 12 nucleotides line up with TRBD2. This CDR3 is built from 14 residues. V shed 2 bases, J shed 8 bases, and the junction held 4 bases outside the gene matches. Germline CDR1 DFQATT, CDR2 SNEGSKA (reference sequence).

The V and J genes are TRBV10-2 and TRBJ2-7; 7 positions agree with TRBD2. CDR3 length: 14 amino acids. Unmatched junction bases numbered 6, after V lost 7 bases and J lost 0 bases. From germline, CDR1 is WSHSY and CDR2 SAAADI. The CDR3 DNA sequence: TGCGCCAGCACCGAGTCGGGAGGCTCCTACGAGCAGTACTTC. Residues: CASTESGGSYEQYF.

This clonotype was detected only a few times. This chain's CDR3 is CASNDRPPGDEQFF. CDR3 DNA sequence: TGTGCCAGCAACGACCGACCCCCAGGGGATGAGCAGTTCTTC. This sequence joins TRBV28 and TRBJ2-1; weak D call: TRBD1 (6 bases). Between the trimmed V and J ends, which lost 7 bases and 8 bases, there was a span of 18 bases. Germline-derived CDR1 and CDR2 are MDHEN and SYDVKM. There are 14 residues in the CDR3. Supplemented by reference TRBV28 and TRBJ2-1, the full variable domain reads DVKVTQSSRYLVKRTGEKVFLECVQDMDHENMFWYRQDPGLGLRLIYFSYDVKMKEKGDIPEGYSVSREKKERFSLILESASTNQTSMYLCASNDRPPGDEQFFGPGTRLTVL.

This clonotype was counted many times. The chain couples TRBV27 to TRBJ2-6; the D is unclear. Trimming removed 6 bases from V and 1 base from J, with 4 bases in between. CDR3 length equals 13 residues. CDR1 and CDR2 (germline): MNHEY, SMNVEV (reference sequence). CDR3 loop: CASRGSGANVLTF. DNA of the CDR3: TGTGCCAGCAGGGGGTCTGGGGCCAACGTCCTGACTTTC. The whole variable domain, remainder taken from reference TRBV27 and TRBJ2-6, is EAQVTQNPRYLITVTGKKLTVTCSQNMNHEYMSWYRQDPGLGLRQIYYSMNVEVTDKGDVPEGYKVSRKEKRNFPLILESPSPNQTSLYFCASRGSGANVLTFGAGSRLTVL.

The V call is TRBV20-1, the J call TRBJ2-7; possible D gene TRBD2, 5 bases. The germline V gene has CDR1 DFQATT and CDR2 SNEGSKA (reference sequence). V was trimmed by 0 bases and J by 4 bases, leaving 10 bases between them. This CDR3 is 13 amino acids long. The chain's CDR3 is CSARDPSGYEQYF. The CDR3 nucleotides are TGCAGTGCTAGAGATCCTTCGGGATACGAGCAGTACTTC.

The rearrangement uses TRBV11-3 and TRBJ2-1; 8 bases line up with TRBD1. V shed 5 bases, J shed 8 bases, and the junction held 5 bases outside the gene matches. CDR1 is SGHNT, CDR2 YENEEA, per germline. This CDR3 has 13 residues. CDR3 residues: CASSPDRVHEQFF. The CDR3 DNA sequence: TGTGCCAGCAGCCCGGACAGGGTCCATGAGCAGTTCTTC.

This chain links TRBV11-2 with TRBJ2-1; TRBD2 aligns across 8 bases. The CDR3 contains 16 residues. From germline, CDR1 is SGHAT and CDR2 FQNNGV. Trimming took 3 bases from V and 6 from J; bases not matched to a gene: 10. The DNA of the CDR3 is TGTGCCAGCAGCTTTGTGAGCGGGAGAGGAGGCAATGAGCAGTTCTTC. This codes for CASSFVSGRGGNEQFF. Based on the CDR3 plus reference TRBV11-2 and TRBJ2-1, the full variable domain is EAGVAQSPRYKIIEKRQSVAFWCNPISGHATLYWYQQILGQGPKLLIQFQNNGVVDDSQLPKDRFSAERLKGVDSTLKIQPAKLEDSAVYLCASSFVSGRGGNEQFFGPGTRLTVL.

This rearrangement joins TRBV6-1 to TRBJ2-7, with 7 bases that match TRBD2. The ends lost 5 bases at V and 4 bases at J; junction bases unmatched: 5. In germline, CDR1 is MNHNS, CDR2 SASEGT. CDR3 length: 13 residues. CDR3 bases: TGTGCCAGCAGTCACTGGCGGGAGTACGAGCAGTACTTC. Amino acid sequence: CASSHWREYEQYF.

This clonotype was detected a few times. The V call is TRBV11-2, the J call TRBJ2-1; 8 bases map to TRBD2. V was clipped by 6 bases and J by 8 bases; unmatched bases: 9. Germline loops: CDR1 SGHAT, CDR2 FQNNGV. CDR3 length equals 14 residues. The CDR3 protein is CASRLMTSEDEQFF. CDR3 in DNA: TGTGCCAGCAGACTAATGACTAGCGAGGATGAGCAGTTCTTC.

The chain combines TRBV6-5 with TRBJ2-7; weak D call: TRBD1 (5 bases). The CDR3 sequence is 16 residues long. V lost 0 bases, J lost 4 bases, and 16 bases lay in between. Germline CDR1 reads MNHEY; CDR2 reads SVGAGI. CDR3 sequence (DNA): TGTGCCAGCAGTTACTCGAAGACAGCACCAAGTTACGAGCAGTACTTC. It encodes CASSYSKTAPSYEQYF.

This clonotype was counted many times. This CDR3 is CASSQITGQETGELFF. Written as DNA, the CDR3 is TGCGCCAGCAGCCAGATCACGGGACAGGAAACCGGGGAGCTGTTTTTT. The V and J genes are TRBV4-1 and TRBJ2-2, with TRBD1 identical over 8 bases. The CDR3 covers 16 residues. CDR1 is MGHRA and CDR2 is YSYEKL in the germline V gene. With V trimmed by 3 bases and J by 5 bases, 8 bases remained unmatched.

This clonotype was detected a few times. This sequence joins TRBV28 and TRBJ2-1; D possibly uses TRBD1 or TRBD2 (6 bases each). The V gene's germline CDR1 is MDHEN and CDR2 SYDVKM. This CDR3 comprises 15 residues. Trimming pared 2 bases from V and 10 bases from J, leaving 18 bases between. The CDR3 region has the DNA TGTGCCAGCAGTTTAACCTCAGGGGTACGGGGGGAGCAGTTCTTC. It encodes CASSLTSGVRGEQFF.

CDR3 protein: CASSPLVGEGEKLFF. CDR3 bases: TGTGCCAGCAGCCCACTGGTAGGGGAAGGCGAAAAACTGTTTTTT. This chain connects TRBV9 to TRBJ1-4, with D possibly being TRBD1 (5 bases). Germline V gene data show CDR1 as SGDLS and CDR2 as YYNGEE. This CDR3 has 15 amino acids. Deletions cut 4 bases from V and 8 bases from J, with 18 bases between.

This clonotype was counted between two and nine times. The chain joins TRBV20-1 to TRBJ2-5; D remains unclear. The V gene lost 3 bases and the J gene lost 6 bases, with 11 bases spanning the gap. Germline V gene lookup returns CDR1 DFQATT and CDR2 SNEGSKA (reference sequence). The CDR3 runs to 12 residues. The CDR3 DNA sequence: TGCAGTGCTAGTCGGAATTCGCAGACCCAGTACTTC. The encoded protein is CSASRNSQTQYF.

The chain links TRBV10-3 to TRBJ1-3; D is unresolved. The CDR3 runs 14 residues. Germline values: CDR1 ENHRY, CDR2 SYGVKD. The V gene lost 6 bases and the J gene lost 0 bases, with 9 bases spanning the gap. The CDR3 sequence: CAIRTLSSGNTIYF. CDR3 sequence (DNA): TGTGCCATCAGGACACTAAGCTCTGGAAACACCATATATTTT.

There are many counts of this clonotype. The CDR3 sequence is CASSPGTSGYTDTQYF. In nucleotides, the CDR3 is TGTGCCAGCAGCCCCGGGACTAGCGGCTACACAGATACGCAGTATTTT. This chain joins TRBV6-6 and TRBJ2-3; 11 bases agree with TRBD2. This CDR3 comprises 16 residues. Per germline, CDR1 MNHNY and CDR2 SVGAGI (reference sequence). The V segment lost 6 bases and the J segment 2 bases; nucleotides outside the gene matches: 7.

The chain is built from TRBV2 and TRBJ2-3; TRBD1 aligns across 11 bases. The CDR3 runs 15 residues. Germline V gene sequence: CDR1 SNHLY, CDR2 FYNNEI. With V trimmed by 6 bases and J by 4 bases, 6 bases remained unmatched. The DNA for the CDR3 is TGTGCCAGCAGATTGCGGGACAGGGGGTCAGATACGCAGTATTTT. It yields the protein CASRLRDRGSDTQYF.

The chain combines TRBV5-1 with TRBJ2-2, with D unresolved. CDR3 length: 13 amino acids. The V gene lost 1 base and the J gene lost 6 bases, with 7 bases spanning the gap. CDR1 is SGHRS, CDR2 YFSETQ, per germline. The CDR3 DNA reads TGCGCCAGCAGCTTGCTGTCGGCCGGGGAGCTGTTTTTT. Translated, it gives CASSLLSAGELFF. The full variable domain, in which reference TRBV5-1 and TRBJ2-2 provide the parts outside the CDR3, is KAGVTQTPRYLIKTRGQQVTLSCSPISGHRSVSWYQQTPGQGLQFLFEYFSETQRNKGNFPGRFSGRQFSNSRSEMNVSTLELGDSALYLCASSLLSAGELFFGEGSRLTVL.

This clonotype was seen more than once but under ten times. The chain has TRBV7-8 and TRBJ1-2; tentative D call: TRBD1 (5 bases). This CDR3 contains 13 residues. The V end was cut by 5 bases, the J end by 8 bases, with 15 bases between. Germline loops: CDR1 SGHVS, CDR2 FQNEAQ. As DNA, the CDR3 is TGTGCCAGCAGCAAACACCGGCGGGGCGGCTACACCTTC. Translation: CASSKHRRGGYTF.

The rearrangement uses TRBV4-2 and TRBJ2-7; D is unclear. V was clipped by 1 base and J by 0 bases, with 7 bases between them. Germline V gives CDR1 LGHNA, CDR2 YNFKEQ. The CDR3 spans 14 residues. The CDR3 bases are TGTGCCAGCAGCCAAGTTCGCCACTCCTACGAGCAGTACTTC. Its translation is CASSQVRHSYEQYF.

This clonotype showed up just a few times. The chain couples TRBV6-2 or TRBV6-3 to TRBJ2-5; 8 nucleotides agree with TRBD1. Germline V gene sequence: CDR1 MNHEY, CDR2 SVGEGT. The CDR3 is made up of 15 amino acids. V lost 4 bases and J lost 5; bases outside the gene matches: 9. The CDR3 region is CASSSGTGQVETQYF. In nucleotides, the CDR3 is TGTGCCAGCAGTTCCGGGACAGGACAAGTGGAGACCCAGTACTTC.

This clonotype came up a few times. The chain uses TRBV5-4 and TRBJ2-3; TRBD2 aligns across 9 bases. The CDR3 has 16 amino acids. Losses at the gene ends were 2 bases for V and 5 bases for J; bases not matched to a gene: 9. CDR1 SGHNT and CDR2 YYREEE come from the germline V gene (reference sequence). The CDR3 loop reads CASSLTSGLLGDTQYF. The CDR3 region has the DNA TGTGCCAGCAGCTTAACTAGCGGGCTCTTGGGAGATACGCAGTATTTT.

This clonotype has only a few counts. This sequence joins TRBV6-2 or TRBV6-3 and TRBJ2-1, with 7 bases identical to TRBD1. The germline gives CDR1 MNHEY, CDR2 SVGEGT. CDR3 length: 12 amino acids. V shed 5 bases and J 9 bases; nucleotides not matched to a gene: 4. Here the CDR3 reads CASSRQGVEQFF. The CDR3 DNA follows: TGTGCCAGCAGTCGCCAGGGGGTTGAGCAGTTCTTC.

The rearrangement links TRBV7-3 to TRBJ1-1; D is unclear. In germline, CDR1 is SGHTA, CDR2 FQGTGA. This CDR3 spans 13 amino acids. Trimming took off 2 bases at V and 2 bases at J, with 6 bases between the two ends. The CDR3, as DNA: TGTGCCAGCAGCTTAGCACCTAACACTGAAGCTTTCTTT. Amino acid sequence: CASSLAPNTEAFF.

This clonotype was picked up many times. The chain combines TRBV20-1 with TRBJ1-1; D not certain. Looked up from germline, CDR1 is DFQATT and CDR2 is SNEGSKA (reference sequence). Trimming pared 1 base from V and 1 base from J, leaving 7 bases between. The CDR3 covers 13 residues. CDR3 region: CSARGRQNTEAFF. DNA of the CDR3: TGCAGTGCTAGAGGCAGGCAGAACACTGAAGCTTTCTTT.